What follows are 17 T cell receptor beta chains derived from one specimen sequenced in a study of control samples from healthy donors and cancer patients. The data were produced by immunoSEQ multiplex PCR, yet TCRdb's version contains in-frame clones alone and is incomplete. The sample has over 200,000 clones, approximately 80% seen once. Sequences were obtained from PBMCs. The receptors were gathered from a woman aged 55-69 years with lung cancer.

The chain recombines TRBV27 with TRBJ2-7, with TRBD1 matching over 7 bases. Germline CDR1 MNHEY, CDR2 SMNVEV (reference sequence). The CDR3 sequence is 14 residues long. V lost 4 bases and J lost 3; bases outside the gene matches: 6. Here the CDR3 reads CASSSPDRNYEQYF. CDR3 in DNA: TGTGCCAGCAGTTCCCCGGACAGGAACTACGAGCAGTACTTC.

The chain is built from TRBV13 and TRBJ1-5, with a possible D match to TRBD1 (6 bases). The germline V gene has CDR1 PRHDT and CDR2 FYEKMQ (reference sequence). The V and J ends lost 0 bases and 4 bases respectively, with 10 bases between them. This CDR3 contains 15 residues. The CDR3 DNA reads as TGTGCCAGCAGCTTAGGACAGGGTCAAAATCAGCCCCAGCATTTT. Translating gives CASSLGQGQNQPQHF.

The rearrangement joins TRBV6-6 to TRBJ2-6; 11 nucleotides agree with TRBD2. The CDR3 covers 18 residues. The V gene's germline CDR1 is MNHNY and CDR2 SVGAGI (reference sequence). Trimming removed 5 bases from V and 0 bases from J; junction bases left unmatched: 6. The CDR3 DNA is TGTGCCAGCAGTCGTCCTACTAGCGGGGGCTCTGGGGCCAACGTCCTGACTTTC. Translating it yields CASSRPTSGGSGANVLTF.

This CDR3 is CAIAGQGKETQYF. DNA of the CDR3: TGTGCCATAGCAGGACAGGGGAAAGAGACCCAGTACTTC. The chain carries TRBV10-3 and TRBJ2-5; 9 nucleotides match TRBD1. Germline CDR1 and CDR2: ENHRY and SYGVKD. The V gene end was trimmed by 9 bases and the J gene end by 3 bases; junction bases not matched to a gene: 5. The CDR3 is 13 residues long.

On this clone itself: Other DNA sequences from this sample encode an identical CDR3 as well. V is TRBV7-9 and J is TRBJ1-1; 7 bases agree with TRBD1. V lost 3 bases to trimming and J lost 4 bases; unmatched junction nucleotides: 5. CDR3 length: 14 residues. Per the germline V gene, CDR1 is SEHNR and CDR2 is FQNEAQ (reference sequence). The CDR3 sequence: CASSFRQGGTEAFF. CDR3 DNA: TGTGCCAGCAGCTTTCGACAGGGTGGCACTGAAGCTTTCTTT. The full variable domain, completed using reference TRBV7-9 and TRBJ1-1, is DTGVSQNPRHKITKRGQNVTFRCDPISEHNRLYWYRQTLGQGPEFLTYFQNEAQLEKSRLLSDRFSAERPKGSFSTLEIQRTEQGDSAMYLCASSFRQGGTEAFFGQGTRLTVV.

The V call is TRBV11-3, the J call TRBJ2-3; D unclear. From germline, CDR1 is SGHNT and CDR2 YENEEA. This CDR3 contains 13 residues. V was shortened by 0 bases and J by 2 bases, with 3 bases between the two germline ends. The CDR3 loop reads CASSLESTDTQYF. In DNA, the CDR3 is TGTGCCAGCAGCTTAGAGTCCACAGATACGCAGTATTTT.

This clone was detected once. The rearrangement links TRBV3-1 (or the pseudogene TRBV3-2) to TRBJ1-1, with TRBD1 matching over 11 bases. The CDR3 runs 15 residues. CDR1 LGHDT and CDR2 YNNKEL come from the germline V gene (reference sequence). V lost 1 base and J lost 9; bases outside the gene matches: 7. The CDR3 nucleotides read TGTGCCAGCAGCCAAGGGACAGGGGGCGCGGGAAAAGCTTTCTTT. Protein product: CASSQGTGGAGKAFF.

This sequence joins TRBV27 and TRBJ1-2; 10 bases map to TRBD1. This CDR3 is built from 15 residues. Germline values: CDR1 MNHEY, CDR2 SMNVEV (reference sequence). After removal of 3 bases from V and 2 bases from J, the junction contained 3 bases not matched to a gene. CDR3 protein: CASSLGTGVNYGYTF. In nucleotides, the CDR3 is TGTGCCAGCAGTTTGGGGACAGGGGTAAACTATGGCTACACCTTC.

V and J are TRBV28 and TRBJ1-5; the D gene is possibly TRBD1 (6 bases). V dropped 3 bases and J dropped 4 bases, with 13 bases sitting between them. This CDR3 has 15 residues. Germline CDR1 MDHEN, CDR2 SYDVKM. CDR3 amino acids: CASSLGYTGNQPQHF. CDR3 nucleotide sequence: TGTGCCAGCAGTTTGGGGTACACAGGGAATCAGCCCCAGCATTTT.

The chain combines TRBV4-1 with TRBJ1-2, with D perhaps matching TRBD1 (5 bases). This CDR3 region has 15 residues. Germline CDR1 MGHRA, CDR2 YSYEKL. The germline V and J ends were trimmed by 0 bases and 4 bases, with 12 bases remaining between them. This CDR3 reads CASSQDMQGLYGYTF. DNA of the CDR3: TGCGCCAGCAGCCAAGATATGCAGGGACTCTATGGCTACACCTTC.

The rearrangement joins TRBV5-1 to TRBJ1-1, with 8 bases lining up with TRBD1. CDR3 length equals 15 residues. Germline CDR1 SGHRS, CDR2 YFSETQ. Germline trimming cut 4 bases from V and 1 base from J; bases unmatched to any gene: 6. CDR3 sequence: CASSTGQGGNTEAFF. In nucleotides, the CDR3 is TGCGCCAGCAGCACCGGACAGGGCGGGAACACTGAAGCTTTCTTT.

The gene calls are TRBV19 and TRBJ1-4, with TRBD1 as a possible D gene (5 bases). Germline V gene data show CDR1 as LNHDA and CDR2 as SQIVND (reference sequence). This CDR3 spans 13 amino acids. Trimming removed 8 bases at V and 3 bases at J, with 10 bases between. The CDR3 reads CASWDLANEKLFF. The CDR3 bases are TGTGCCAGTTGGGACTTGGCTAATGAAAAACTGTTTTTT.

This chain uses TRBV6-5 with TRBJ1-2, with a weak D call TRBD1 (5 bases). The CDR3 totals 13 residues. Germline V gives CDR1 MNHEY, CDR2 SVGAGI. The V end was cut by 7 bases, the J end by 6 bases, with 15 bases between. The CDR3 nucleotides read TGTGCCAGCAACCCTGGGGGGACCAATGGCTACACCTTC. The encoded protein is CASNPGGTNGYTF.

V is TRBV11-2 and J is TRBJ2-5; tentatively, D is TRBD1 (6 bases). Per germline, CDR1 SGHAT and CDR2 FQNNGV. The CDR3 spans 13 residues. The V end was cut by 5 bases, the J end by 2 bases, with 9 bases between. The CDR3: CASSTDRQETQYF. As DNA, the CDR3 is TGTGCCAGCAGCACGGACAGACAAGAGACCCAGTACTTC.

The chain links TRBV11-2 to TRBJ2-7, with D maybe TRBD1 (7 bases). V lost 5 bases, J lost 3 bases, and 23 bases lay in between. CDR3 length equals 17 residues. Germline lookup yields CDR1 SGHAT and CDR2 FQNNGV. In DNA, the CDR3 is TGTGCCAGCAGCACACAGGGGCGGGGCCAATCCTTCTACGAGCAGTACTTC. Encoded protein: CASSTQGRGQSFYEQYF.

A single count supports this clone. The CDR3 coding sequence is TGTGCCAGCAGTTGGGATTCTGGCGAGCAGTACTTC. This sequence encodes CASSWDSGEQYF. The chain couples TRBV27 to TRBJ2-7; no firm D call. Germline values: CDR1 MNHEY, CDR2 SMNVEV (reference sequence). The CDR3 is 12 residues long. V lost 4 bases, J lost 6 bases, and 10 bases lay in between.

The table lists this clone with a count of one. The J gene is TRBJ2-5, the V gene TRBV15; a possible D gene is TRBD2 (5 bases). The CDR3 is 13 residues long. CDR1 and CDR2 (germline): LNHNV, YYDKDF (reference sequence). The V end was cut by 3 bases, the J end by 4 bases, with 9 bases between. This CDR3 reads CATSSGGGETQYF. Here the CDR3 DNA reads TGTGCCACCAGCAGCGGAGGCGGAGAGACCCAGTACTTC.